This TCR beta chain was sequenced for a study of T-cell reconstitution after alpha-beta-depleted transplantation in children. Researchers prepared the TCRbeta library using unique molecular identifiers, the study reports. TCRdb itself ran the PCR reads through MiXCR, one entry per CDR3 protein. The table lists about a million distinct CDR3 sequences, 25% to 30% of them singletons, with under 30% in the top ten. General study results and limits: Where some patients showed high TCRbeta diversity at day 60, it came from recipient T cells and thymic progenitors that had survived. When one year had passed after transplant, most T-cell counts and diversity came from newly produced T cells. Reported findings indicate that, about two months after transplant, alpha-beta T cells came from several hundred expanded clones, which were derived from non-depleted graft cells.

A note on this clonotype: Its antigen remains unidentified.

Trimming cost V 5 bases and J 1 base, with 15 bases left between them. This CDR3 spans 15 amino acids. Germline assignment: CDR1 MNHNS and CDR2 SASEGT. Sequenced here: PBMCs, mostly from graft donor cells, sampled 360 days after TCRalphabeta/CD19-depleted stem cell transplant. The clonotype comes from a boy in the first two years of life who had a stem cell transplant for SCID, so the T cells may come from the graft donor. This chain uses TRBV6-1 with TRBJ2-7, with D hard to call. This chain's CDR3 is CASSSTADGSYEQYF. The DNA for the CDR3 is TGTGCCAGCAGTAGCACGGCGGACGGGTCCTACGAGCAGTACTTC.